What follows is one T cell receptor (beta chain) and its context. Its binding antigen is unknown. No qualities accompany the bases; no much larger clone lies one base away. The sample is drawn from a study of T cells in Graves' hyperthyroidism and ophthalmopathy (dated by TCRdb to about 2019). With respect to the entire study: Peripheral blood was collected at initial diagnosis, before any treatment. In addition, the study compared T-cell repertoires in thyroid tissue and in blood from five or six Graves' hyperthyroidism patients. Following sampling, methimazole starting at 30 mg daily was given to hyperthyroidism patients, and high-dose intravenous methylprednisolone was given to ophthalmopathy patients. The approximately 90 discovery patients were divided at random into training and test sets in a 7:3 ratio. To identify distinguishing TCR V-J signatures, a discovery cohort of 90 to 100 patients was used, comprising some 43 with Graves' ophthalmopathy and 57 with stable Graves' hyperthyroidism. Whether ophthalmopathy could be predicted prospectively was tested in an independent validation cohort made up of 18 hyperthyroidism patients plus 17 patients who later progressed to ophthalmopathy. According to the paper, TCR Vbeta CDR3 sequencing was carried out on approximately 140 peripheral blood samples, which came from over 40 ophthalmopathy, around 74 hyperthyroidism and about 17 progressor patients. On the study overall, not on this receptor specifically: Most expanded thyroid clonotypes (frequency above 0.001) were also detected in blood, suggesting blood repertoires may reflect thyroid immune responses. Ophthalmopathy was separated from stable hyperthyroidism by a 13 V-J signature model, with approximately 89% sensitivity and about 81% specificity obtained in cross-validation and 80%/75% obtained in testing. Sample size was not statistically predetermined, and blinding of investigators to group allocation was not performed. In validation, the model predicted progression to ophthalmopathy a median of around 6.5 months before onset, with roughly 68% sensitivity and 72.22% specificity.

Taken from the germline V gene, the CDR1 and CDR2 loops are SGHDT and YYEEEE. From the cysteine up to the phenylalanine, the CDR3 has a length of 14 residues. This entry keeps only the CDR3 DNA: 42 bases, framed from base 1. V lost 3 bases and J lost 5 bases, and the count of bases not matched to a germline gene is 7. Ophthalmopathy patients had moderately to severely active disease, with a Clinical Activity Score of 3 or more, a NOSPECS grade of 4 or more, and a disease duration of less than 3 months. Patients with uncontrolled infections, other autoimmune diseases, pregnancy or lactation were excluded. Diagnoses were established on the basis of clinical symptoms, serum thyroxine and TRAb, thyroid ultrasound, and orbital computed tomography. Ficoll-Paque density gradient centrifugation was used to isolate PBMCs from around 10 ml of fresh peripheral blood. Trizol reagent was used to extract total RNA, and RNA quality was then checked on an Agilent 2100 Bioanalyzer.

TCR beta CDR3 regions were amplified from RNA transcripts. For the first round of RT-PCR on the TCR CDR3, the HTBI primer set was used together with the Qiagen OneStep RT-PCR kit. The libraries were constructed in a second round of multiplex PCR and then size-selected and purified. Sequencing of the libraries was done on an Illumina HiSeq2000 using paired-end 100 bp reads. Per the original workflow: SOAPnuke was used to process the raw data, removing reads that contained adapters or uncalled bases, had a mean Phred below 15, or lacked an exact match to the constant primer or identifier. COPE v1.2.5 was used to merge the high-quality paired reads, and each unique nucleotide sequence was defined as a clonotype. MiTCR v1.1 was used to align the clonotypes against IMGT TRBV, TRBD and TRBJ reference segments. The analysis included only V-J combinations with a frequency above 0.0001, which together covered around 99% of the repertoires. A TCS score was defined as the ratio between F50 (clonal expansion) and ExV (chaos), using BLOSUM62-based TCRdist between CDR3 peptides within each V-J. Welch's t-statistics and random forest reduced roughly 530 V-J features to about 13, which were used in a naive Bayes classifier (R e1071). TCRdb passed the public sequencing reads through fastp at Q25 and MiXCR, retaining productive beta sequences. Each CDR3 protein gets just one entry, which takes the most common genes and DNA from the rows behind it. The V and J calls were determined by TCRdb, not by the authors. The sample table shows around 500,000 distinct CDR3 sequences, and about 15% are seen once. The leading ten clones occupy approximately 32% of the sample.

Rearrangement joined TRBV5-6 to TRBJ2-5; TRBD2 aligns with 7 central bases. This receptor was identified in a woman in her 30s with Graves' ophthalmopathy. The source material was blood. The CDR3 reads CASSSVGGGETQYF. In nucleotide form, the sequence is TGTGCCAGCAGCTCTGTGGGGGGGGGGGAGACCCAGTACTTC.